This entry describes one T cell receptor beta chain. Its antigen is still unknown. CDR3 size: 13 residues. Germline V gene data show CDR1 as WSHSY and CDR2 as SAAADI. The data stem from a study of post-analysis software for immune sequencing data. cDNA libraries of TCR beta carried unique molecular identifiers. TCRdb processed the PCR reads anew with MiXCR; each CDR3 protein has one entry. Among roughly 650,000 distinct CDR3 sequences listed, over 45% were seen once. Broader study findings: Comparison of patients with controls showed 4 to 6 TRBV segments more frequent in patients, TRBV5-6, TRBV5-1 and TRBV20-1 among them.

This clonotype originated in a girl aged 2-9 years with multiple sclerosis. The sequenced sample consisted of blood. This chain connects TRBV10-2 to TRBJ2-5; TRBD2 might be the D (5 bases). The closer fit of TRBJ2-7 to the DNA end suggests the J call may be wrong. Here the CDR3 reads CASSQSEVNEQYF. The CDR3 nucleotides are TGCGCCAGCAGCCAATCGGAGGTTAACGAGCAGTACTTC.